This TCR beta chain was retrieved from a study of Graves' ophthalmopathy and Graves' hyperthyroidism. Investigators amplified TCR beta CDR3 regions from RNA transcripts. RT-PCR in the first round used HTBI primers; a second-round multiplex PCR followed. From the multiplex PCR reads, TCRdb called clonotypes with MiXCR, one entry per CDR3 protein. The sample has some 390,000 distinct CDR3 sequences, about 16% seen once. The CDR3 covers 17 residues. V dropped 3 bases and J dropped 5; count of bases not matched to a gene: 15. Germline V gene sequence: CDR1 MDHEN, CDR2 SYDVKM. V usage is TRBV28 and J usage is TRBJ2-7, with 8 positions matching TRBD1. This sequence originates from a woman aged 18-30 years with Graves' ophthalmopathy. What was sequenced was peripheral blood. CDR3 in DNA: TGTGCCAGCAGTTTTTCGAGCTGGGAGGACAGGGTCAACGAGCAGTACTTC. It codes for CASSFSSWEDRVNEQYF.